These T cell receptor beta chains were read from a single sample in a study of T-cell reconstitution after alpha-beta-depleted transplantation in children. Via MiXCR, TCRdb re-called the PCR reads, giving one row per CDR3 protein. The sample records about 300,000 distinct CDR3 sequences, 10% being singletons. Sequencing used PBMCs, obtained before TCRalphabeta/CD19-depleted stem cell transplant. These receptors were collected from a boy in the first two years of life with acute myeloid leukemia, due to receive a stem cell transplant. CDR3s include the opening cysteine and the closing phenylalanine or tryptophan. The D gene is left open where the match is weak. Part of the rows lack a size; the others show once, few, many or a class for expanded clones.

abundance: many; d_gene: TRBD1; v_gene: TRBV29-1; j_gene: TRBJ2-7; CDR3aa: CSVARDRGYEQYF; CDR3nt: TGCAGCGTCGCCCGGGACAGGGGGTACGAGCAGTACTTC
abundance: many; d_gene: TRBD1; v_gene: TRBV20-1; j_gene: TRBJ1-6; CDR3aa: CSARGQGVNSPLHF; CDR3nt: TGCAGTGCTAGAGGACAGGGGGTGAATTCACCCCTCCACTTT
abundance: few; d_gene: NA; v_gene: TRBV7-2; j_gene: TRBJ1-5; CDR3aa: CASSYSHNQPQHF; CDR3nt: TGTGCCAGCAGCTACTCTCACAATCAGCCCCAGCATTTT
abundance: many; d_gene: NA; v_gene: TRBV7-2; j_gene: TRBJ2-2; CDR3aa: CASSFPVRTGELFF; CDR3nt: TGTGCCAGCAGCTTTCCCGTACGAACCGGGGAGCTGTTTTTT
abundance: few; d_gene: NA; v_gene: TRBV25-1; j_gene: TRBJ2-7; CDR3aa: CASSPIHSYEQYF; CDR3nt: TGTGCCAGCAGTCCCATCCACTCCTACGAGCAGTACTTC
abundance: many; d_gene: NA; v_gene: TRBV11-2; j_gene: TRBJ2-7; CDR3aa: CASSPGTFAVTYEQYF; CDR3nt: TGTGCCAGCAGTCCTGGGACCTTCGCGGTGACCTACGAGCAGTACTTC
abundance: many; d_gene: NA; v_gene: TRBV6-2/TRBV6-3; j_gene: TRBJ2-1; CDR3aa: CASSYGSNSYNEQFF; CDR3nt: TGTGCCAGCAGTTACGGGAGCAACTCCTACAATGAGCAGTTCTTC
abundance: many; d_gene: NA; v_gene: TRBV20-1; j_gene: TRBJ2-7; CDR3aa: CSARTDLSSYEQYF; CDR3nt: TGCAGTGCCCGGACAGACCTAAGCTCCTACGAGCAGTACTTC
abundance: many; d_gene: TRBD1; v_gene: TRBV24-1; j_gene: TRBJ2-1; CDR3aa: CATSDFRTGDNEQFF; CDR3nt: TGTGCCACCAGTGATTTTAGGACAGGGGACAATGAGCAGTTCTTC
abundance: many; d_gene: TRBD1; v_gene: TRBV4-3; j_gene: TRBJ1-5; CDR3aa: CASSQGQGIQPQHF; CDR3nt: TGCGCCAGCAGCCAAGGACAGGGTATACAGCCCCAGCATTTT
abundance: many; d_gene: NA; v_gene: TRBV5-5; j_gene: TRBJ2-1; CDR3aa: CASSLAASSRPHNEQFF; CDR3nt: TGTGCCAGCAGCTTGGCCGCCTCTTCAAGGCCACACAATGAGCAGTTCTTC
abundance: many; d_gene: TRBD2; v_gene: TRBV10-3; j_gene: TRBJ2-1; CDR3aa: CAIRGTSGVEQFF; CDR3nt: TGTGCCATCAGAGGGACTAGTGGGGTTGAGCAGTTCTTC
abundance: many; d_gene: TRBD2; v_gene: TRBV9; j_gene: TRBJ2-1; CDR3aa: CASSVGPRGGQYNEQFF; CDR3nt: TGTGCCAGCAGCGTAGGCCCGCGGGGGGGCCAGTACAATGAGCAGTTCTTC
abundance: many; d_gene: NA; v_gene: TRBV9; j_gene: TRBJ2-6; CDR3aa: CASSGGLLGVLTF; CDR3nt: TGTGCCAGCAGCGGCGGACTCCTGGGCGTCCTGACTTTC
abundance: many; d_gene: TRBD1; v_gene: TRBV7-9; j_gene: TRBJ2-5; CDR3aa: CASSFSGVPDRETQYF; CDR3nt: TGTGCCAGCAGCTTTTCCGGGGTCCCGGACAGGGAGACCCAGTACTTC
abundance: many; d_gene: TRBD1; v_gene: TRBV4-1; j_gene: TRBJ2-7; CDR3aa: CASSQPGQGVYEQYF; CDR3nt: TGCGCCAGCAGCCAGCCGGGACAGGGGGTTTACGAGCAGTACTTC
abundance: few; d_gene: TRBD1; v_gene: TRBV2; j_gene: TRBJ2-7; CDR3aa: CASSACRTGFIYEQYF; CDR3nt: TGTGCCAGCAGTGCCTGCCGGACAGGATTCATCTACGAGCAGTACTTC
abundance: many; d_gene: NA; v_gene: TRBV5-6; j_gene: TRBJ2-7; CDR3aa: CASSPYRADYEQYF; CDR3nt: TGTGCCAGCAGCCCGTACAGGGCTGACTACGAGCAGTACTTC
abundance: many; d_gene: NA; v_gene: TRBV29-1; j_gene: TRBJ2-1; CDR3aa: CSVTGSSYNEQFF; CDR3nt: TGCAGCGTTACAGGGAGCTCCTACAATGAGCAGTTCTTC
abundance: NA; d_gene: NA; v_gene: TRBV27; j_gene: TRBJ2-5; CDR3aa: CASSLSSYQETQYF; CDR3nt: TGTGCCAGCAGTTTATCCTCGTACCAAGAGACCCAGTACTTC
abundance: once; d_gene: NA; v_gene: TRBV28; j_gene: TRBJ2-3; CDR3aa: CASSFHQSSTDTQYF; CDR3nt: TGTGCCAGCAGTTTTCATCAGTCTAGCACAGATACGCAGTATTTT
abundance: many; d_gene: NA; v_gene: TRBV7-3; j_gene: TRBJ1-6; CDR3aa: CASSLTLDGALHF; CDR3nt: TGTGCCAGCAGCTTAACCCTAGATGGGGCCCTCCACTTT
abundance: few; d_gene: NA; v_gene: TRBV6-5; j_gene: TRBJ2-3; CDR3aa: CASSYLALGITDTQYF; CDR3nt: TGTGCCAGCAGTTACCTCGCCCTGGGGATCACAGATACGCAGTATTTT
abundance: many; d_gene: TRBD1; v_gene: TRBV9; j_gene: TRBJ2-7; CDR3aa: CASSIGTGVPSSYEQYF; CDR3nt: TGTGCCAGCAGCATCGGGACAGGGGTCCCCAGCTCCTACGAGCAGTACTTC
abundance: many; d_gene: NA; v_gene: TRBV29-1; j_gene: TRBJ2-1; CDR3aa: CSVVQRGNEQFF; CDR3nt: TGCAGCGTTGTCCAGAGAGGTAATGAGCAGTTCTTC
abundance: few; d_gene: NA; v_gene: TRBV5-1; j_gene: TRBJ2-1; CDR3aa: CASSLGRASYNEQFF; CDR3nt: TGCGCCAGCAGCTTGGGCAGGGCGTCCTACAATGAGCAGTTCTTC
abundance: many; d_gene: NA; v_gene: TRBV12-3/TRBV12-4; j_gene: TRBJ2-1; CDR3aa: CASSFVRGRYNEQFF; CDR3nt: TGTGCCAGCAGTTTTGTAAGGGGAAGGTACAATGAGCAGTTCTTC
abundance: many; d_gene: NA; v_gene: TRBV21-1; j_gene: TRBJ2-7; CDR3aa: CASSKTGTGDSYEQYF; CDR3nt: TGTGCCAGCAGCAAGACCGGGACAGGGGACTCCTACGAGCAGTACTTC
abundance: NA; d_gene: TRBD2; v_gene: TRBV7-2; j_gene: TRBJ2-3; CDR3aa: CASGHGGSGTDTQYF; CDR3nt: TGTGCCAGCGGGCACGGGGGGTCAGGCACAGATACGCAGTATTTT
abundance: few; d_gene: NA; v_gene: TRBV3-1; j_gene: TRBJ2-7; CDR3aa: CASSQGSSGAYEQYF; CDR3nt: TGTGCCAGCAGCCAAGGGAGTTCGGGGGCCTACGAGCAGTACTTC
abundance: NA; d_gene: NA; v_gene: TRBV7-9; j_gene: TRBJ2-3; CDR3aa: CASSLESGADTQYF; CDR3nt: TGTGCCAGCAGCTTAGAATCGGGGGCCGATACGCAGTATTTT
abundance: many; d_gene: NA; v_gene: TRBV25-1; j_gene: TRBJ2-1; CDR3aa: CASSVEADEQFF; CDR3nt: TGTGCCAGCAGTGTAGAGGCCGATGAGCAGTTCTTC
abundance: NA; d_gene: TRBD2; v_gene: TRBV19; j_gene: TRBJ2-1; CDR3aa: CASSISPPTSGAYNEQFF; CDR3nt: TGTGCCAGTAGTATATCCCCTCCTACTAGCGGGGCTTACAATGAGCAGTTCTTC
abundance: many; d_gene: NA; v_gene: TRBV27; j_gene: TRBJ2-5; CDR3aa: CASSLPDSQETQYF; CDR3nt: TGTGCCAGCAGTTTACCGGACAGCCAAGAGACCCAGTACTTC
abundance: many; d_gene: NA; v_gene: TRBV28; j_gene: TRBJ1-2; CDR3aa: CASSFLQGWNYGYTF; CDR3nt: TGTGCCAGCAGCTTTCTTCAGGGATGGAACTATGGCTACACCTTC
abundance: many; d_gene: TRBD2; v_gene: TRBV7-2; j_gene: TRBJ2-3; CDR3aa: CASRFSGGSTDTQYF; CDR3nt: TGTGCCAGCAGGTTTAGCGGGGGGAGCACAGATACGCAGTATTTT
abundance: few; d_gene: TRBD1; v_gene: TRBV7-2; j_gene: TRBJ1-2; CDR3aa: CASSSGQGFDGYTF; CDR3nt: TGTGCCAGCAGCTCGGGACAGGGGTTCGATGGCTACACCTTC
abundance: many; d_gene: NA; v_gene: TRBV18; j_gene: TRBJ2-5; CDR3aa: CASSPNSQETQYF; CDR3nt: TGTGCCAGCTCACCAAACAGTCAAGAGACCCAGTACTTC
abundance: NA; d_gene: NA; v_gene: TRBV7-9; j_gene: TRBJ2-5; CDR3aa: CASSPESQETQYF; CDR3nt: TGTGCCAGCAGCCCGGAGAGCCAAGAGACCCAGTACTTC
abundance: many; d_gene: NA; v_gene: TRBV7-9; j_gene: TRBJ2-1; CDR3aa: CASSTTDSHPYNEQFF; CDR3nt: TGTGCCAGCAGCACAACGGACAGTCACCCCTACAATGAGCAGTTCTTC
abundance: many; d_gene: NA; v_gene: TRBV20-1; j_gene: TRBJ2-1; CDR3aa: CSASTFGGEQFF; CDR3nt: TGCAGTGCTAGTACTTTTGGGGGTGAGCAGTTCTTC
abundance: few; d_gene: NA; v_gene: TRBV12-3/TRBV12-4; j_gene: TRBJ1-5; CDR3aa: CASSLADRRYQPQHF; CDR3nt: TGTGCCAGCAGTTTGGCAGACAGGCGGTATCAGCCCCAGCATTTT
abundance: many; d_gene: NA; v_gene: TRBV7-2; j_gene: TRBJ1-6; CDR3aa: CASRVGVGPGGYSPLHF; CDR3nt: TGTGCCAGCAGGGTGGGCGTTGGGCCGGGAGGTTATTCACCCCTCCACTTT
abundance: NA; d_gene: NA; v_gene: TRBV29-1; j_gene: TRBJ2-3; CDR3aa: CSVLREGVPDTQYF; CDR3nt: TGCAGCGTCCTCAGGGAGGGGGTCCCAGATACGCAGTATTTT
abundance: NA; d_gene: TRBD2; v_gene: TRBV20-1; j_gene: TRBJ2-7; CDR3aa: CCAPGTSYEQYF; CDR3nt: TGCTGTGCTCCTGGGACTAGCTACGAGCAGTACTTC
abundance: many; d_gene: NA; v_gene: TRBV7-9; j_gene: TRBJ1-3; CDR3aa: CASGAASGNTIYF; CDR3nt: TGTGCCAGCGGGGCGGCTTCTGGAAACACCATATATTTT
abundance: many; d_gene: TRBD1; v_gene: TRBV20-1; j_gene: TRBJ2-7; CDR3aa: CSVHDRVNSVPQYF; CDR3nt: TGCAGTGTCCATGACAGGGTAAATTCCGTACCTCAGTACTTC
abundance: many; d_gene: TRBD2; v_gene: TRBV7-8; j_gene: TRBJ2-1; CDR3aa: CASSLTTLAGVRGEQFF; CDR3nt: TGTGCCAGCAGCTTAACCACCTTAGCGGGAGTTCGTGGTGAGCAGTTCTTC
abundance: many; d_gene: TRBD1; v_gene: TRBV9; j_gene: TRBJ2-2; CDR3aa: CASRPGQGTSGELFF; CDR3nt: TGTGCCAGCAGACCGGGACAGGGGACCTCCGGGGAGCTGTTTTTT
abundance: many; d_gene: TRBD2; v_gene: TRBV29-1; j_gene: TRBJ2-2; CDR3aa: CSVPARGGARNTGELFF; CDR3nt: TGCAGCGTCCCAGCCCGCGGGGGGGCGCGGAACACCGGGGAGCTGTTTTTT
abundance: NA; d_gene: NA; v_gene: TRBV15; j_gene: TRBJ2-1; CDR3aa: CATSRAESYNEQFF; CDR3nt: TGTGCCACCAGCAGAGCGGAGTCCTACAATGAGCAGTTCTTC
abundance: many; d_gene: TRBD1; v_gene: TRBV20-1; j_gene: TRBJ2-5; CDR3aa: CSAGGQGPKTQYF; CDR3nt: TGCAGTGCTGGAGGACAGGGGCCTAAGACCCAGTACTTC